The following is a TCR beta chain sequence with its context. Its antigen is unknown. Germline loops: CDR1 SGHVS, CDR2 FQNEAQ. The V and J ends lost 1 base and 1 base, in that order; junction bases with no gene match: 4. This CDR3 region has 17 residues. UMIs and sample barcodes were carried by the TCR alpha and TCR beta cDNA libraries that 5'RACE produced using constant-segment primers. TCRdb re-called the 5' RACE reads with MiXCR, one entry per CDR3 protein. The sample has about 210,000 distinct CDR3 sequences; over 9.5% are singletons. This sample is drawn from a study of T-cell memory formation after mild COVID-19. General study results and limits: Clones that shrank (day 15 to 85) were balanced CD4/CD8, whereas later expanders leaned CD4+. CD4+ clones that contracted lay mainly in CM and EM; CD8+ ones lay in EMRA.

Sample: PBMCs or a T cell subset sorted from them (not recorded which). The V gene is TRBV7-8, the J gene TRBJ2-1, with 10 bases that match TRBD2. The sequence was obtained from a young man who had mild COVID-19 (a few samples of this study predate the infection). Cell type and time point are not known. The CDR3 region is CASSLVGSGGSYNEQFF. The CDR3 DNA follows: TGTGCCAGCAGCTTAGTAGGTAGCGGGGGGTCCTACAATGAGCAGTTCTTC.